This section outlines one TCR beta chain sequence together with its context. The sample is drawn from a study of blood T cell repertoires in COVID-19. As for the study in general: Samples came from the United States, Italy and Spain, spanning acute and convalescent COVID-19. T cells, B-cell-depleted T cells, or PBMCs supplied cDNA or gDNA.

Per the study methods: Reference gene primer amplification yielded estimated nucleated cell counts. TCRdb's table, derived via immunoSEQ multiplex PCR, lists solely in-frame clones and lacks some. Clone size and the V and J calls come from that table; the DNA yielded D and trimming. Seen here are around 130,000 clones, over 75% observed once, and the top ten hold less than 4.5%. The TCR originated in a woman in her fifties or sixties with acute or convalescent COVID-19. Input material: peripheral blood.

CDR3 protein: CASSLYPSREGNNEQFF. DNA of the CDR3: TGTGCCAGCAGCTTATACCCCTCGCGGGAGGGAAACAATGAGCAGTTCTTC. The chain carries TRBV7-9 and TRBJ2-1; TRBD2 agrees at 9 bases. The J segment lost 5 bases and the V segment lost 2 bases, leaving 10 bases of the junction unmatched. The CDR3 contains 17 residues. The germline V gene has CDR1 SEHNR and CDR2 FQNEAQ (reference sequence).